This T cell receptor (beta chain) was recovered during a study of technical replicates of blood from a handful of donors. Profiling relied on immunoSEQ multiplex PCR, and the TCRdb table lists in-frame clones only, not all of them. The sample records about 100,000 clones, roughly 95% being singletons. There are 18 residues in the CDR3. CDR1 and CDR2 (germline): SNHLY, FYNNEI. Trimming took 7 bases from V and 2 from J; bases not matched to a gene: 11. The V gene is TRBV2, the J gene TRBJ2-7; 16 bases match TRBD2. The sample comprised T cells isolated from PBMCs. The sequence derives from a human donor in good health. For the CDR3, the DNA is TGTGCCAGCACTAGGGGACTAGCGGGGGGGGCCAAGACCTACGAGCAGTACTTC. Encoded protein: CASTRGLAGGAKTYEQYF.